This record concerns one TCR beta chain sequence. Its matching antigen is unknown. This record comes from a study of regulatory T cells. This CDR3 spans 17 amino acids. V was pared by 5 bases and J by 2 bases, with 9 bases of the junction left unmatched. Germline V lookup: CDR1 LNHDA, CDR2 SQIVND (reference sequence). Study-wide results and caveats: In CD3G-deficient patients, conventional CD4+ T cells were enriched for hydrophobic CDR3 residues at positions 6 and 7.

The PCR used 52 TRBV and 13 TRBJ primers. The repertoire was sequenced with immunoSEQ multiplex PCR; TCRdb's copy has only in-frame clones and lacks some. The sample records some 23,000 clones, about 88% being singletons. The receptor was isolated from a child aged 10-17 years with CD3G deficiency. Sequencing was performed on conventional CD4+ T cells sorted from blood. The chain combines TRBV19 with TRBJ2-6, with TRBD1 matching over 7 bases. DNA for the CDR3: TGTGCCAGTAGTCCGACGACAGGGATAGCTGGGGCCAACGTCCTGACTTTC. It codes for CASSPTTGIAGANVLTF.